These 15 T cell receptor beta chains were all obtained from the same sample, sequenced in a study of cytomegalovirus exposure and HLA in healthy donors. Researchers ran the PCR with 60 Vbeta and 13 Jbeta primers. Generated by immunoSEQ multiplex PCR, the TCRdb table keeps only in-frame clones and is missing some. The table includes 160,000 or so clones, roughly 80% detected once. The sample was PBMCs. The origin of the receptors is a woman younger than 45 in good health and CMV-seropositive.

The rearrangement joins TRBV7-6 to TRBJ2-3; 10 nucleotides line up with TRBD2. CDR1 and CDR2 (germline): SGHVS, FNYEAQ. The CDR3 is 17 residues long. J was trimmed by 0 bases and V by 1 base; bases with no gene match: 4. CDR3: CASSLDIAGGSTDTQYF. The CDR3 DNA follows: TGTGCCAGCAGCTTAGACATAGCGGGGGGAAGCACAGATACGCAGTATTTT.

The rearrangement joins TRBV25-1 to TRBJ1-4; D ambiguous. The CDR3 loop spans 14 amino acids. Germline CDR1 is MGHDK and CDR2 is SYGVNS. Trimming took 1 base from V and 5 from J, leaving 8 bases between them. In nucleotides, the CDR3 is TGTGCCAGCAGTGAATTCCGGGAGAATGAAAAACTGTTTTTT. Encoded protein: CASSEFRENEKLFF. The variable domain in full, with the rest retrieved from reference TRBV25-1 and TRBJ1-4, is EADIYQTPRYLVIGTGKKITLECSQTMGHDKMYWYQQDPGMELHLIHYSYGVNSTEKGDLSSESTVSRIRTEHFPLTLESARPSHTSQYLCASSEFRENEKLFFGSGTQLSVL.

This clone was found a few times. The rearrangement links TRBV15 to TRBJ2-3; a possible D gene is TRBD2 (6 bases). The CDR3 consists of 18 residues. The germline V gene encodes CDR1 LNHNV and CDR2 YYDKDF (reference sequence). V lost 0 bases, J lost 1 base, and 17 bases lay in between. The CDR3 DNA is TGTGCCACCAGCAGAGACCCGCGATCGACGGGGGGCACAGATACGCAGTATTTT. Amino acids: CATSRDPRSTGGTDTQYF.

The rearrangement joins TRBV2 to TRBJ2-3, with 10 bases matching TRBD2. CDR3 length: 15 amino acids. V lost 5 bases and J lost 5; bases outside the gene matches: 7. CDR1 and CDR2 (germline): SNHLY, FYNNEI. The CDR3 DNA follows: TGTGCCAGCAGTTCACTAGCGGGGATAGGAGATACGCAGTATTTT. Protein: CASSSLAGIGDTQYF.

The V gene is TRBV9, the J gene TRBJ2-3; the match to TRBD2 covers 10 bases. Germline CDR1 SGDLS, CDR2 YYNGEE. The J segment lost 5 bases and the V segment lost 3 bases, leaving 6 bases of the junction unmatched. The CDR3 is 15 amino acids. CDR3 amino acids: CASSASGGAVDTQYF. Written as DNA, the CDR3 is TGTGCCAGCAGCGCGAGCGGGGGGGCCGTAGATACGCAGTATTTT.

The rearrangement joins TRBV4-3 to TRBJ1-4; no definite D call. In germline, CDR1 is LGHNA, CDR2 YSLEER. V lost 0 bases and J lost 8, with 19 bases in between. The CDR3 consists of 17 residues. The CDR3 DNA reads as TGCGCCAGCAGCCAAGATTATCTTTCGGTTAGGGAGGAAAAACTGTTTTTT. Translated, it gives CASSQDYLSVREEKLFF.

The CDR3 DNA follows: TGTGCCAGCAGCCGCCTGGGCGCGGAGGGACGGTCACCCCTCCACTTT. Translating it yields CASSRLGAEGRSPLHF. This rearrangement joins TRBV11-2 to TRBJ1-6, with a tentative D call TRBD1 (5 bases). The germline CDR1 and CDR2 sequences are SGHAT and FQNNGV. The CDR3 loop spans 16 amino acids. V was cut by 5 bases and J by 10 bases, with 21 bases left in between.

The table lists this clone with a few counts. The genes are TRBV4-1 and TRBJ1-3; no definite D call. This CDR3 region has 17 residues. With 1 base removed from V and 0 bases from J, the gap between germline ends came to 13 bases. The germline V gene encodes CDR1 MGHRA and CDR2 YSYEKL. In nucleotides, the CDR3 is TGCGCCAGCAGCCAAGTTTGGCAGGCAGACTCTGGAAACACCATATATTTT. This codes for CASSQVWQADSGNTIYF.

This chain links TRBV2 with TRBJ1-1, with 7 positions matching TRBD1. The length of the CDR3 is 14 residues. Germline-derived CDR1 and CDR2 are SNHLY and FYNNEI. V shed 6 bases, J shed 4 bases, and the junction held 8 bases outside the gene matches. Written as DNA, the CDR3 is TGTGCCAGCAGAAAGGACAGGATGGCCACTGAAGCTTTCTTT. Translating it yields CASRKDRMATEAFF.

This clone was found once. The gene calls are TRBV10-1 and TRBJ1-6; D is unclear. The germline CDR1 and CDR2 sequences are WNHNN and SYGVQD (reference sequence). Trimming took 9 bases from V and 6 from J, leaving 21 bases between them. The CDR3 extends over 16 amino acids. CDR3: CARRRLFRRINSPLHF. The CDR3 DNA sequence: TGCGCCAGACGTCGTTTGTTTAGGAGAATTAATTCACCCCTCCACTTT.

This clone was found once. V is TRBV13 and J is TRBJ2-7, with 7 bases fitting TRBD2. From germline, CDR1 is PRHDT and CDR2 FYEKMQ (reference sequence). With V trimmed by 0 bases and J by 4 bases, 6 bases remained unmatched. CDR3 length: 15 amino acids. The CDR3 bases are TGTGCCAGCAGCTTAGGGCTAGCGGCTGGATACGAGCAGTACTTC. This sequence encodes CASSLGLAAGYEQYF.

Note on this clone: An end of the junction differs from the germline gene, which may be a read error. Within the sample, other DNA sequences also encode this same CDR3. The chain combines TRBV6-1 with TRBJ2-7; TRBD1 matches 9 bases. CDR3 length: 12 amino acids. Germline V lookup: CDR1 MNHNS, CDR2 SASEGT. The chain's CDR3 is CASPGQGYEQYF. CDR3 nucleotide sequence: TGCGCCAGCCCGGGACAGGGCTACGAGCAGTACTTC.

The V gene is TRBV4-3, the J gene TRBJ2-1, with 12 nucleotides matching TRBD2. There are 16 residues in the CDR3. The V and J ends lost 2 bases and 4 bases, in that order; junction bases with no gene match: 3. Germline V gene sequence: CDR1 LGHNA, CDR2 YSLEER. This CDR3 reads CASSQYGLAGYNEQFF. As DNA, the CDR3 is TGCGCCAGCAGCCAATATGGACTAGCGGGGTACAATGAGCAGTTCTTC.

This chain joins TRBV2 and TRBJ1-2; TRBD1 matches at 7 bases. Germline trimming cut 3 bases from V and 7 bases from J; bases unmatched to any gene: 5. There are 13 residues in the CDR3. Germline CDR1 reads SNHLY; CDR2 reads FYNNEI. The CDR3 DNA follows: TGTGCCAGCAGTGATTACAGGGGACTTGGCTACACCTTC. Translating it yields CASSDYRGLGYTF.

The chain joins TRBV5-1 to TRBJ2-3, with D possibly TRBD1 on 5 matching bases. CDR1 is SGHRS and CDR2 is YFSETQ in the germline V gene. Trimming pared 7 bases from V and 6 bases from J, leaving 15 bases between. The CDR3 is 13 residues long. CDR3 residues: CASGEASGDTQYF. For the CDR3, the DNA is TGCGCCAGCGGAGAGGCCTCAGGGGATACGCAGTATTTT.